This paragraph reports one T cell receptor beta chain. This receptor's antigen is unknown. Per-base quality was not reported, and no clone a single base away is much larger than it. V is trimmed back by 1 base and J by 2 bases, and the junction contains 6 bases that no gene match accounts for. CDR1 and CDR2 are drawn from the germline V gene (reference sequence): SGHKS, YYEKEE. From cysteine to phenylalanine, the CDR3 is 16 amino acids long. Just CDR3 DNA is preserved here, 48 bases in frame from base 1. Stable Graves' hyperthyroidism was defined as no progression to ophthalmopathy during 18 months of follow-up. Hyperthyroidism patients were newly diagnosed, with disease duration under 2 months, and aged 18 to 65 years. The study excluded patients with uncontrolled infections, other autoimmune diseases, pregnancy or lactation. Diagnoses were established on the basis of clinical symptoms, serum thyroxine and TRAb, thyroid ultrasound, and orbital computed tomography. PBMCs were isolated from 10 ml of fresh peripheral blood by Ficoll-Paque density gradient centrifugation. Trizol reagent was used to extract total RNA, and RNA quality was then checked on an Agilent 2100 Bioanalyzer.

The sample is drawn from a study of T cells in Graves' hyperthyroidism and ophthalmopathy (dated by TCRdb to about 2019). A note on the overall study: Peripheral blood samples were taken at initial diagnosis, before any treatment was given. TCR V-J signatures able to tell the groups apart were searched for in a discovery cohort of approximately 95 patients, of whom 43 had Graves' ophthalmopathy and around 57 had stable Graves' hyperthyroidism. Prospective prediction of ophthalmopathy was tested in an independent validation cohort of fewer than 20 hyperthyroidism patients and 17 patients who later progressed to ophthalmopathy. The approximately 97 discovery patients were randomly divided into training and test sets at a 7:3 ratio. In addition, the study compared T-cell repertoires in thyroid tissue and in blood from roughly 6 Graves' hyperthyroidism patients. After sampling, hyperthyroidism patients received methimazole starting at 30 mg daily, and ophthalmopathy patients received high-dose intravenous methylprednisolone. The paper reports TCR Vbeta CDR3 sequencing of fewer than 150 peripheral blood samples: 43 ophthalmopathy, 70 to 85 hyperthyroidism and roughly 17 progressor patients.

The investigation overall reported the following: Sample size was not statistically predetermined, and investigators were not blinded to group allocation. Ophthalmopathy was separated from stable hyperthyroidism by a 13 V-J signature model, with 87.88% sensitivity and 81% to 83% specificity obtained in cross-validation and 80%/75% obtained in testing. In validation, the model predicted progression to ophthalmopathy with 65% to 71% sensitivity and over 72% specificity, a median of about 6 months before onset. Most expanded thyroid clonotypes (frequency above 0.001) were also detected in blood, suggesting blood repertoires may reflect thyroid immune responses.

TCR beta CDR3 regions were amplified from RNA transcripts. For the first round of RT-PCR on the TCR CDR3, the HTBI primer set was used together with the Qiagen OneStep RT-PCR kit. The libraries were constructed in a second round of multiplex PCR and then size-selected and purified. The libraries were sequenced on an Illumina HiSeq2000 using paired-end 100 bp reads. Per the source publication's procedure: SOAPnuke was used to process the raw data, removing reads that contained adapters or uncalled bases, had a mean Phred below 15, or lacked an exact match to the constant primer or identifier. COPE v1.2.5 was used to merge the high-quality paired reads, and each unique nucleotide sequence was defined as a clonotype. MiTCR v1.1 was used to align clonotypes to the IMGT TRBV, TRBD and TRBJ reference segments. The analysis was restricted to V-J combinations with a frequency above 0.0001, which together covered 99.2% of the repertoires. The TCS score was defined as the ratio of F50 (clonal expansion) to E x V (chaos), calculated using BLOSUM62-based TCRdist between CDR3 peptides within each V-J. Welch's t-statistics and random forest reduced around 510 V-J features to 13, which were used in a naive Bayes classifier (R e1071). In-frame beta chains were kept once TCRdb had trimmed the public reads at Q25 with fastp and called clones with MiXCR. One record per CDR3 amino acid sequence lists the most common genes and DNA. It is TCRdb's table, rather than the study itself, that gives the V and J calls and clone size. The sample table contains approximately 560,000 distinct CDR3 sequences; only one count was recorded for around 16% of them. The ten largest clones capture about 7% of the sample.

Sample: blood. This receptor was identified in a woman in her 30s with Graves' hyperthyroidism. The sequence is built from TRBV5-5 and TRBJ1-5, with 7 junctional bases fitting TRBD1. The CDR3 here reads CASSLRQGEGNQPQHF. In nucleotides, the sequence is TGTGCCAGCAGCTTGAGACAGGGAGAAGGCAATCAGCCCCAGCATTTT.